This T cell receptor (beta chain) came from a study of cytomegalovirus exposure and HLA in healthy donors. Study overall: Among the approximately 400 donors who were genotyped, approximately 84% fell in the genetic ancestry cluster that is associated with self-reported Caucasian donors. Study-wide results and limits: The study reported that TCR beta sequences accurately predicted HLA-A and HLA-B alleles in most subjects.

The PCR was carried out with 60 Vbeta primers and 13 Jbeta primers. Libraries were prepared by immunoSEQ multiplex PCR; TCRdb keeps only in-frame clonotypes and omits some of them. The sample lists around 140,000 clones; 82% were seen once. Points on this clone: Its target is unknown.

J gave up 0 bases and V 1 base, and 3 bases lay outside the gene matches. From germline, CDR1 is SGHTA and CDR2 FQGTGA. The CDR3 is made up of 16 amino acids. The clonotype originates from a woman aged 60 to 75 in good health and CMV-seropositive. This chain joins TRBV7-3 and TRBJ2-1; TRBD2 agrees at 7 bases. The specimen sequenced was PBMCs. DNA of the CDR3: TGTGCCAGCAGCTTAAGGGGGGGATTCTCCTACAATGAGCAGTTCTTC. It codes for CASSLRGGFSYNEQFF.